The 18 T cell receptor beta chains given below trace back to one sample, sequenced in a study of neurological immune-mediated disorders. TCRdb reprocessed the 5' RACE reads via MiXCR and lists one record per CDR3 protein. Among about 45,000 distinct CDR3 sequences listed, about a fifth were seen once. This sample's time point: technical triplicate 3. The sequenced sample consisted of PBMCs. Receptors were obtained from a man in his 60s with HTLV-1-associated myelopathy (HAM/TSP).

This clonotype was seen a few times. CDR3 protein: CASSLVWAGPFSGNTIYF. CDR3 sequence (DNA): TGTGCCAGCAGCTTAGTGTGGGCCGGGCCCTTCTCTGGAAACACCATATATTTT. This sequence joins TRBV11-3 and TRBJ1-3, with no clear D. Germline lookup yields CDR1 SGHNT and CDR2 YENEEA. The V end was cut by 1 base, the J end by 0 bases, with 16 bases between. CDR3 length equals 18 residues.

The sample holds many counts of this clonotype. The chain has TRBV20-1 and TRBJ2-7; D not certain. Germline V CDR1 and CDR2: DFQATT, SNEGSKA (reference sequence). The CDR3 consists of 12 residues. The V gene lost 7 bases and the J gene lost 0 bases, with 10 bases spanning the gap. The CDR3 DNA is TGCAGTGTGGGTTATGTCTCCTACGAGCAGTACTTC. As protein: CSVGYVSYEQYF.

This clonotype was observed at least ten times. The chain combines TRBV28 with TRBJ2-7; 10 bases are a match to TRBD1. This CDR3 is built from 13 residues. Germline CDR1 MDHEN, CDR2 SYDVKM. The ends lost 8 bases at V and 5 bases at J; junction bases unmatched: 6. CDR3 residues: CASRQGAEHEQYF. The CDR3 DNA reads TGTGCCAGCCGACAGGGGGCTGAGCACGAGCAGTACTTC.

This clonotype was counted ten times or more. The chain combines TRBV12-3 or TRBV12-4 with TRBJ1-3; D is undetermined. The V and J ends lost 5 bases and 3 bases respectively, with 11 bases between them. There are 14 residues in the CDR3. The CDR3 here is CASSARTVGNTIYF. Here the CDR3 DNA reads TGTGCCAGCAGTGCCCGGACGGTTGGAAACACCATATATTTT.

CDR3 residues: CASSSRTTDTQYF. CDR3 nucleotide sequence: TGTGCCAGCAGCTCCCGCACCACAGATACGCAGTATTTT. The chain combines TRBV11-2 with TRBJ2-3, with D unclear. The CDR3 consists of 13 residues. Trimming took off 4 bases at V and 2 bases at J, with 7 bases between the two ends. Per the germline V gene, CDR1 is SGHAT and CDR2 is FQNNGV.

Ten or more counts support this clonotype. The genes are TRBV5-1 and TRBJ1-2; 9 nucleotides line up with TRBD1. With V trimmed by 4 bases and J by 6 bases, 4 bases remained unmatched. The germline V gene has CDR1 SGHRS and CDR2 YFSETQ. This CDR3 spans 13 amino acids. CDR3 amino acids: CASSLTGGDGYTF. In nucleotides, the CDR3 is TGCGCCAGCAGCCTGACAGGGGGTGATGGCTACACCTTC. Using reference TRBV5-1 and TRBJ1-2 for the parts outside the CDR3, the full variable domain is KAGVTQTPRYLIKTRGQQVTLSCSPISGHRSVSWYQQTPGQGLQFLFEYFSETQRNKGNFPGRFSGRQFSNSRSEMNVSTLELGDSALYLCASSLTGGDGYTFGSGTRLTVV.

The gene calls are TRBV19 and TRBJ1-2; D is undetermined. The V gene lost 7 bases and the J gene lost 2 bases, with 11 bases spanning the gap. The CDR3 runs 13 residues. CDR1 is LNHDA and CDR2 is SQIVND in the germline V gene (reference sequence). The CDR3: CASMSRGNYGYTF. Here the CDR3 DNA reads TGTGCCAGTATGTCGCGTGGGAACTATGGCTACACCTTC.

The chain recombines TRBV5-1 with TRBJ2-1; 7 bases line up with TRBD1. Germline CDR1 SGHRS, CDR2 YFSETQ. This CDR3 has 16 residues. The J segment lost 6 bases and the V segment lost 0 bases, leaving 9 bases of the junction unmatched. The CDR3 sequence is CASSLDKQGYGNEQFF. DNA for the CDR3: TGCGCCAGCAGCTTGGACAAACAGGGGTACGGCAATGAGCAGTTCTTC.

This clonotype has a count of ten or more. The CDR3 DNA is TGCAGTGCGAGACAGGGGGCAGGGGCTAACTATGGCTACACCTTC. This sequence encodes CSARQGAGANYGYTF. This chain connects TRBV20-1 to TRBJ1-2; 10 nucleotides line up with TRBD1. The CDR3 length is 15 residues. The V gene's germline CDR1 is DFQATT and CDR2 SNEGSKA (reference sequence). The junction had 7 bases not matched to a gene; V was cut back by 6 bases and J by 0 bases.

This clonotype was seen many times. This sequence joins TRBV20-1 and TRBJ2-7; 11 nucleotides agree with TRBD2. The trim removed 6 bases at V and 4 bases at J, leaving 8 bases unmatched. CDR1 is DFQATT, CDR2 SNEGSKA, per germline (reference sequence). CDR3 length: 14 residues. CDR3 amino acids: CSARQPSGRYEQYF. The DNA for the CDR3 is TGCAGTGCCCGACAGCCTAGCGGGAGGTACGAGCAGTACTTC.

The J gene is TRBJ2-1, the V gene TRBV14, with 7 bases identical to TRBD1. With V trimmed by 3 bases and J by 2 bases, 4 bases remained unmatched. The CDR3 is made up of 15 amino acids. From germline, CDR1 is SGHDN and CDR2 FVKESK. CDR3 residues: CASSHRDRTYNEQFF. The DNA of the CDR3 is TGTGCCAGCAGCCACCGGGACAGAACCTACAATGAGCAGTTCTTC.

V usage is TRBV6-2 or TRBV6-3 and J usage is TRBJ2-7; 11 nucleotides match TRBD2. The CDR3 is 14 amino acids. From germline, CDR1 is MNHEY and CDR2 SVGEGT. V dropped 6 bases and J dropped 9; count of bases not matched to a gene: 10. CDR3 protein: CASRSGLAALGQYF. The CDR3 nucleotides read TGTGCCAGCAGGTCGGGACTAGCGGCCTTGGGGCAGTACTTC.

Many counts were recorded for this clonotype. The chain joins TRBV20-1 to TRBJ2-3; no reliable D call. Germline assignment: CDR1 DFQATT and CDR2 SNEGSKA (reference sequence). This CDR3 has 14 amino acids. V dropped 2 bases and J dropped 2 bases, with 11 bases sitting between them. The CDR3 protein is CSARLRIATDTQYF. CDR3 coding DNA: TGCAGTGCTAGATTGCGGATTGCCACAGATACGCAGTATTTT.

The table lists this clonotype with many counts. The rearrangement uses TRBV12-3 or TRBV12-4 and TRBJ2-3, with 7 bases lining up with TRBD1. Trimming at V came to 2 bases and at J to 3 bases, leaving 5 bases not matched to a gene. The CDR3 totals 15 residues. The CDR3 protein is CASSLSGQTTDTQYF. DNA for the CDR3: TGTGCCAGCAGTTTATCGGGACAGACTACAGATACGCAGTATTTT.

This clonotype appeared once. The chain recombines TRBV29-1 with TRBJ2-3; TRBD1 matches 8 bases. V gave up 6 bases and J gave up 0 bases; unmatched junction bases: 5. Per germline, CDR1 SQVTM and CDR2 ANQGSEA. There are 14 residues in the CDR3. CDR3 nucleotide sequence: TGCAGCGTACGACAGGGGACTAGCACAGATACGCAGTATTTT. Translation: CSVRQGTSTDTQYF.

This clonotype was detected many times. The rearrangement links TRBV5-1 to TRBJ2-1; 9 bases match TRBD2. V gave up 4 bases and J gave up 0 bases; unmatched junction bases: 14. From germline, CDR1 is SGHRS and CDR2 YFSETQ. CDR3 length equals 19 residues. CDR3 bases: TGCGCCAGCAGCCTTGGATACATAGCGGGAGCGACCTCCTACAATGAGCAGTTCTTC. Amino acids: CASSLGYIAGATSYNEQFF.

This sequence joins TRBV7-3 and TRBJ2-3; TRBD2 is a possible D gene (6 bases). Germline assignment: CDR1 SGHTA and CDR2 FQGTGA. Trimming took off 7 bases at V and 6 bases at J, with 17 bases between the two ends. The CDR3 is 14 residues long. The CDR3 coding sequence is TGTGCCAGCAACTCCGGGACTGGCAGGGATACGCAGTATTTT. As protein: CASNSGTGRDTQYF. The full variable domain, rest sourced from reference TRBV7-3 and TRBJ2-3, is GAGVSQTPSNKVTEKGKYVELRCDPISGHTALYWYRQSLGQGPEFLIYFQGTGAADDSGLPNDRFFAVRPEGSVSTLKIQRTERGDSAVYLCASNSGTGRDTQYFGPGTRLTVL.

The table lists this clonotype with many counts. The chain combines TRBV24-1 with TRBJ2-1; a weak D match, TRBD2 (5 bases). CDR1 and CDR2 from the germline V gene are KGHDR and SFDVKD. CDR3 size: 13 residues. Trimming shortened V by 1 base and J by 7 bases, and 7 bases separated the two germline ends. The CDR3 bases are TGTGCCACCAGTGATTTTTCGGGGAATGAGCAGTTCTTC. Translation gives CATSDFSGNEQFF.